The T cell receptor (beta chain) described here comes from a study of response to subunit inactivated influenza vaccine. Each CDR3 protein is one row after TCRdb ran MiXCR on the RT-PCR reads. This sample has about 540,000 distinct CDR3 sequences, with roughly 25% found just once. CDR3 length: 15 amino acids. Germline values: CDR1 SEHNR, CDR2 FQNEAQ (reference sequence). V was shortened by 7 bases and J by 8 bases, with 21 bases between the two germline ends. This clonotype was seen a few times. These same data were also listed under a study on T cells expressing NK-cell markers. As reported in that work: Making the TCR beta cDNA relied on 5'RACE template switching with UMIs.

This clonotype was sampled from a man aged 50-59 years who received an inactivated influenza vaccine. The rearrangement links TRBV7-9 to TRBJ2-4; tentative D call: TRBD1 (6 bases). The sample in question was CD4+ T cells sorted from PBMCs, obtained approximately 12 days after vaccination. The CDR3 bases are TGTGCCAGCACCAAACAGGGTGCAGGGGCCGACATTCAGTACTTC. Translation: CASTKQGAGADIQYF. Using reference TRBV7-9 and TRBJ2-4 for the parts outside the CDR3, the full variable domain is DTGVSQNPRHKITKRGQNVTFRCDPISEHNRLYWYRQTLGQGPEFLTYFQNEAQLEKSRLLSDRFSAERPKGSFSTLEIQRTEQGDSAMYLCASTKQGAGADIQYFGAGTRLSVL.